The sequence of this TCR beta chain was determined in a study of blood T cell repertoires in COVID-19. Study context: COVID-19 samples, acute and convalescent, were from the United States, Italy and Spain. PBMCs, B-cell-depleted T cells, or T cells were the source of the cDNA or gDNA that made up the material.

V lost 1 base to trimming and J lost 6 bases, with 10 bases between them. Germline CDR1 SGDLS, CDR2 YYNGEE. The CDR3 consists of 13 residues. Per the authors' pipeline: Counts of nucleated cells, estimated from reference gene primer amplification, were obtained. Assay: immunoSEQ multiplex PCR; the TCRdb copy retains only in-frame clones and omits some. The V and J calls and clone size were taken over from that table, and D and trimming were inferred from the DNA. The sample has just over 650,000 clones, around 90% seen once. The sample was peripheral blood. The TCR comes from a woman younger than 35 with acute or convalescent COVID-19. This chain links TRBV9 with TRBJ1-2; D is ambiguous. CDR3 DNA sequence: TGTGCCAGCAGCGTAATGGGTCGGGATGGCTACACCTTC. Translating it yields CASSVMGRDGYTF.